These 21 T cell receptor beta chains originate from one sample sequenced in a study of control samples from healthy donors and cancer patients (dated by TCRdb to about 2020). Libraries were made using the immunoSEQ multiplex PCR assay. TCRdb took this table from immuneACCESS and kept in-frame rearrangements with V and J called. Such tables lack part of the clones; where checked against another copy, unresolved V genes explain under half of the gap, and the rest is unexplained. This sample is represented by some 71,000 clones; around 87% of them were singletons. Jointly, the top ten make up about 2.1% of the sample. Specimen: PBMCs. These receptors came from a woman between 45 and 60 years old with head and neck cancer.

V usage is TRBV3-1 (or the pseudogene TRBV3-2) and J usage is TRBJ1-1; tentatively, D is TRBD1 (6 bases). Trimming pared 0 bases from V and 4 bases from J, leaving 12 bases between. Germline CDR1 LGHDT, CDR2 YNNKEL (reference sequence). CDR3 length: 15 residues. The CDR3 sequence is CASSQDQGLGTEAFF. In DNA, the CDR3 is TGTGCCAGCAGCCAAGATCAGGGGCTGGGCACTGAAGCTTTCTTT.

The chain uses TRBV12-3 or TRBV12-4 and TRBJ1-1; D call uncertain. The V and J ends lost 3 bases and 5 bases respectively, with 7 bases between them. CDR3 size: 12 residues. The CDR3 region has the DNA TGTGCCAGCAGTTTTCGAGGAACTGAAGCTTTCTTT. It translates to CASSFRGTEAFF.

The chain has TRBV4-1 and TRBJ2-1; possible D gene TRBD1, 6 bases. V was trimmed by 4 bases and J by 0 bases, leaving 10 bases between them. This CDR3 contains 15 residues. Germline-derived CDR1 and CDR2 are MGHRA and YSYEKL. In DNA form, the CDR3 reads TGCGCCAGCAGCCCAGGACAGAGCTCCTACAATGAGCAGTTCTTC. Protein sequence: CASSPGQSSYNEQFF.

V gene TRBV18 combines with J gene TRBJ2-5, with D perhaps matching TRBD1 or TRBD2 (5 bases each). Germline V CDR1 and CDR2: KGHSH, LQKENI. V was trimmed by 2 bases and J by 5 bases, leaving 15 bases between them. The CDR3 extends over 15 amino acids. CDR3 in amino acids: CASSPGGGRVETQYF. The CDR3 DNA sequence: TGTGCCAGCTCACCAGGAGGAGGCAGGGTTGAGACCCAGTACTTC.

This chain joins TRBV30 and TRBJ2-3, with 7 nucleotides matching TRBD2. J gave up 3 bases and V 7 bases, and 7 bases lay outside the gene matches. The germline CDR1 and CDR2 sequences are GTSNPN and SVGIG (reference sequence). CDR3 length: 13 residues. The CDR3 spells CASGLELTDTQYF. DNA for the CDR3: TGTGCCTCTGGACTAGAGCTTACAGATACGCAGTATTTT.

CDR3 sequence: CSVEEQGPYEQYF. CDR3 bases: TGCAGCGTTGAAGAGCAGGGACCCTACGAGCAGTACTTC. This chain joins TRBV29-1 and TRBJ2-7; D tentatively fits TRBD1 or TRBD2 (5 bases each). CDR3 length: 13 amino acids. Germline CDR1 reads SQVTM; CDR2 reads ANQGSEA. V was shortened by 0 bases and J by 2 bases, with 8 bases between the two germline ends.

CDR3 region: CASSLGPLNTEAFF. The CDR3 DNA follows: TGTGCCAGCAGTTTGGGACCTTTGAACACTGAAGCTTTCTTT. The chain recombines TRBV6-2 or TRBV6-3 with TRBJ1-1; a possible D gene is TRBD1 (5 bases). This CDR3 has 14 residues. Deletions cut 4 bases from V and 0 bases from J, with 9 bases between. CDR1 is MNHEY and CDR2 is SVGEGT in the germline V gene.

The chain recombines TRBV15 with TRBJ1-4; no clear D gene. V was cut by 0 bases and J by 6 bases, with 8 bases left in between. From germline, CDR1 is LNHNV and CDR2 YYDKDF (reference sequence). This CDR3 contains 14 residues. The CDR3 protein is CATSRERGDEKLFF. CDR3 coding DNA: TGTGCCACCAGCAGAGAGCGGGGAGATGAAAAACTGTTTTTT.

The chain recombines TRBV5-1 with TRBJ2-1; D remains unclear. Germline-derived CDR1 and CDR2 are SGHRS and YFSETQ. The CDR3 is made up of 14 amino acids. V lost 3 bases to trimming and J lost 7 bases, with 14 bases between them. The CDR3 DNA follows: TGCGCCAGCAGCTCTGAGGCTGGTAGGAATGAGCAGTTCTTC. Encoded protein: CASSSEAGRNEQFF.

V and J are TRBV30 and TRBJ1-3; TRBD1 agrees at 7 bases. CDR3 size: 14 residues. In germline, CDR1 is GTSNPN, CDR2 SVGIG (reference sequence). After removal of 3 bases from V and 8 bases from J, the junction contained 10 bases not matched to a gene. CDR3 bases: TGTGCCTGGAGCGCCGACAGGGCAGGATACACCATATATTTT. Encoded protein: CAWSADRAGYTIYF.

The rearrangement joins TRBV10-3 to TRBJ2-1, with unresolved D. Germline V lookup: CDR1 ENHRY, CDR2 SYGVKD. The ends were cut back, 6 bases at V and 0 bases at J, with 18 bases in the middle. The CDR3 length is 17 residues. CDR3 in DNA: TGTGCCATCAGGCCCGATTACTCTCCGAGCTCCTACAATGAGCAGTTCTTC. This gives the protein CAIRPDYSPSSYNEQFF.

CDR3 in amino acids: CASSPGQGAGYGYTF. CDR3 sequence (DNA): TGTGCCAGCAGCCCCGGACAGGGGGCTGGGTATGGCTACACCTTC. The chain carries TRBV6-5 and TRBJ1-2; 11 nucleotides line up with TRBD1. The ends lost 6 bases at V and 5 bases at J; junction bases unmatched: 8. The CDR3 contains 15 residues. CDR1 MNHEY and CDR2 SVGAGI come from the germline V gene.

The V and J genes are TRBV15 and TRBJ1-3; possibly TRBD1 for D (5 bases). Trimming took off 2 bases at V and 0 bases at J, with 5 bases between the two ends. This CDR3 is built from 14 residues. Germline V gene lookup returns CDR1 LNHNV and CDR2 YYDKDF (reference sequence). The CDR3 loop is CATSRQGSGNTIYF. Here the CDR3 DNA reads TGTGCCACCAGCAGACAGGGCTCTGGAAACACCATATATTTT.

Points on this clone: The germline gene is not matched at one end of the junction; a read error may be the cause. The chain combines TRBV3-1 (or the pseudogene TRBV3-2) with TRBJ2-5, with 13 bases identical to TRBD2. The CDR3 is 20 amino acids. Germline V gene sequence: CDR1 LGHDT, CDR2 YNNKEL (reference sequence). The CDR3 region has the DNA TGTGCCAGCAGCCGATCCGCTACTAGCGGGGGGGCCAGGGGGCAAGGGACCCAGTACTTC. Translating it yields CASSRSATSGGARGQGTQYF.

The chain links TRBV28 to TRBJ1-5; 10 bases are shared with TRBD1. In germline, CDR1 is MDHEN, CDR2 SYDVKM. There are 16 residues in the CDR3. V shed 8 bases, J shed 4 bases, and the junction held 11 bases outside the gene matches. The CDR3: CASGLSDRGGNQPQHF. The CDR3 nucleotides read TGTGCCAGCGGGCTTTCGGACAGGGGGGGGAATCAGCCCCAGCATTTT.

The V call is TRBV6-2 or TRBV6-3, the J call TRBJ2-1; weak D call: TRBD2 (5 bases). V was clipped by 5 bases and J by 2 bases, with 10 bases between them. The V gene's germline CDR1 is MNHEY and CDR2 SVGEGT. The CDR3 contains 14 residues. In DNA, the CDR3 is TGTGCCAGCAGTACCCCGCGGGCCTACAATGAGCAGTTCTTC. It encodes CASSTPRAYNEQFF.

The V and J genes are TRBV4-1 and TRBJ2-7; D remains unclear. From germline, CDR1 is MGHRA and CDR2 YSYEKL. The CDR3 runs 15 residues. V lost 1 base, J lost 2 bases, and 12 bases lay in between. The CDR3 DNA reads TGCGCCAGCAGCCAAGCCGAAAGGAATCCCTACGAGCAGTACTTC. This gives the protein CASSQAERNPYEQYF.

V is TRBV21-1 and J is TRBJ1-2; no check of the table's D call, TRBD1, against the DNA was made. TRBV21-1 counts as a pseudogene. CDR3 length: 16 amino acids. CDR3 protein: CASSINRGREGYGYTF. The CDR3 region has the DNA TGTGCCAGCAGCATCAACAGGGGGCGTGAAGGCTATGGCTACACCTTC.

The gene calls are TRBV28 and TRBJ1-6, with D possibly matching TRBD1 (6 bases). Deletions cut 5 bases from V and 5 bases from J, with 13 bases between. CDR1 and CDR2 from the germline V gene are MDHEN and SYDVKM. The CDR3 spans 15 residues. CDR3 in amino acids: CASSPTQGNNSPLHF. The CDR3 region has the DNA TGTGCCAGCAGTCCAACTCAGGGGAATAATTCACCCCTCCACTTT.

V is TRBV9 and J is TRBJ2-7, with TRBD2 matching 9 bases. The germline V gene has CDR1 SGDLS and CDR2 YYNGEE. The CDR3 is 15 residues long. With V trimmed by 3 bases and J by 7 bases, 11 bases remained unmatched. As DNA, the CDR3 is TGTGCCAGCAGCGCCGGGACTAGCCCGGCGGGGGAGCAGTACTTC. It encodes CASSAGTSPAGEQYF.

J is TRBJ1-1 and V is TRBV15, with D hard to call. V dropped 1 base and J dropped 4 bases, with 13 bases sitting between them. This CDR3 comprises 15 residues. Germline V CDR1 and CDR2: LNHNV, YYDKDF (reference sequence). For the CDR3, the DNA is TGTGCCACCAGCAGAGTTTTCGGGGTTTTCACTGAAGCTTTCTTT. Translating gives CATSRVFGVFTEAFF.